This T cell receptor beta chain was identified in a study of T cells in women clearing cervical HPV infection. About the research overall: Donors had HPV16-related CIN3 or worse; 2 had invasive cancer. General observations from the study: Repertoire richness, not evenness, was significantly elevated in CIN3+ cases versus controls.

TCRdb's copy holds only in-frame clones and misses some; the assay was immunoSEQ multiplex PCR. There are tens of thousands of clones in the sample, with roughly a third held by the top ten. The CDR3 covers 12 residues. CDR1 and CDR2 (germline): LNHDA, SQIVND (reference sequence). V was pared by 5 bases and J by 7 bases, with 9 bases between. In regard to this clone: Antigen specificity is unknown. Coverage ceases 3 residues before the CDR3 finishes, and the germline J gene fills in the end.

The TCR originated in a woman aged 18 to 75 with a cervical HPV16 infection that either progressed to CIN3+ or cleared (not recorded which). This chain connects TRBV19 to TRBJ2-1; tentatively, D is TRBD1 (6 bases). The sample was blood buffy coat. The CDR3 sequence is CASSLQGNEQFF. CDR3 bases read: TGTGCCAGTAGTCTACAGGGAAATGAG.